This T cell receptor (beta chain) was sequenced during a study of regulatory T cells in long-lasting Graves disease. Time point reported: newly diagnosed GD, antithyroid drugs for less than 3 months. Scientists built the TCR library using RNA that was extracted from PBMCs. The germline gives CDR1 MNHEY, CDR2 SMNVEV (reference sequence). The CDR3 is made up of 14 amino acids. V was clipped by 6 bases and J by 2 bases; unmatched bases: 5. Researchers made TCR beta libraries by using iRepertoire HTBI primers and running Arm-PCR on CDR3 regions. In TCRdb, the multiplex PCR reads were re-called with MiXCR into one record per CDR3 protein. This repertoire shows 540,000 or so distinct CDR3 sequences, less than 15% found once; its top ten account for roughly a tenth. The sample holds many counts of this clonotype. These records were also assigned to another study, of T cells in Graves' hyperthyroidism and ophthalmopathy. This second study says: When ophthalmopathy did not progress within 18 months, Graves' hyperthyroidism was considered stable. The HTBI primer set was used in a first-round RT-PCR of the TCR CDR3. By a 13 V-J model, ophthalmopathy was set apart from stable hyperthyroidism.

The sample consisted of peripheral blood mononuclear cells (PBMCs), taken at new diagnosis, from a patient treated with antithyroid drugs. The receptor was derived from a man aged 30-40 years with Graves disease. The chain employs TRBV27 and TRBJ2-7, with 9 positions matching TRBD2. Written as DNA, the CDR3 is TGTGCCAGCAGCCTAGCGGGGAGACCCTACGAGCAGTACTTC. Amino acids: CASSLAGRPYEQYF.